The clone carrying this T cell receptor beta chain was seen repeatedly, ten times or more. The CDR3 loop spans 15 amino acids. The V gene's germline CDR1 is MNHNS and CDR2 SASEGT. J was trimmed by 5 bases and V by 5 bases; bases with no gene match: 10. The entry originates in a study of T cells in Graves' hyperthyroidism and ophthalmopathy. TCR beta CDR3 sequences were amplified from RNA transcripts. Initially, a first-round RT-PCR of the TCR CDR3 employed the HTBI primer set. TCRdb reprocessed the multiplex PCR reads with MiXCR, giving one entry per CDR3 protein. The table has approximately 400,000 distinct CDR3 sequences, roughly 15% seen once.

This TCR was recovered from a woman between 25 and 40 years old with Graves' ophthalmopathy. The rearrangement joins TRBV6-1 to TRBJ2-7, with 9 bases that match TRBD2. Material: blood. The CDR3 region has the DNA TGTGCCAGCAGTTCCGTCGGGACTAGCATTCACGAGCAGTACTTC. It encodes CASSSVGTSIHEQYF.